Listed below are T cell receptor beta chains from one sample, sequenced in a study of T cell clonotyping in hematopoietic cell transplantation. This table comes from immunoSEQ multiplex PCR, and its TCRdb copy is limited to in-frame clones, with some not included. The sample contains about 80,000 clones, roughly 95% of which appear only once. Source: peripheral blood mononuclear cells, taken before stem cell transplant. These receptors came from a woman aged 50 to 60 with acute myeloid leukemia. Some clones in this sample may be carry-over from other donors' samples. Each CDR3 is given without its conserved first and last residue. The order of the fields is V gene, J gene, CDR3 protein.

TRBV7-3	TRBJ1-2	ASSLDRQGVGYT
TRBV7-6	TRBJ2-1	ATLAGTRNNEQF
TRBV2	TRBJ1-2	ASTEVLPKGYT
TRBV19	TRBJ1-1	ASSMGRAVTEAF
TRBV27	TRBJ2-3	ASSLERFYPDTQY
TRBV18	TRBJ2-5	ASSPRSGPQETQY
TRBV19	TRBJ1-1	ASRRTALNTEAF
TRBV29-1	TRBJ1-2	SVDGAGSYGYT
TRBV19	TRBJ1-2	ASSSSQGFGGYT
TRBV6-6	TRBJ2-6	ASSRQVTGANVLT
TRBV19	TRBJ1-1	ASGQAMNTEAF
TRBV30	TRBJ1-4	AWSEGQGVREKLF
TRBV9	TRBJ1-5	ASSLDGGEYQPQH
TRBV7-6	TRBJ2-1	ASSLLPGGARNEQF
TRBV28	TRBJ1-2	ASSLNRYGYT
TRBV7-2	TRBJ2-1	ASSSRVAGANEQF
TRBV10-1	TRBJ1-1	ASSESSGATEAF
TRBV7-6	TRBJ2-5	ASSPGTSKETQY
TRBV6-5	TRBJ1-5	ASSYSGPDSNQPQH
TRBV5-8	TRBJ2-3	ASSFPGGSTDTQY
TRBV5-4	TRBJ2-3	ASSPDPLSSSTDTQY
TRBV29-1	TRBJ1-1	SVQGQGATAF
TRBV27	TRBJ1-6	ASSLSIRPGNSPLH
TRBV5-1	TRBJ1-1	ASSTGGGDTEAF
TRBV10-3	TRBJ2-7	AISGVLAYEQY
TRBV30	TRBJ2-2	AWRVGQGAGGELF
TRBV13	TRBJ2-7	ASSFRTSRRSEQY
TRBV9	TRBJ1-1	ASSVISDYTEAF
TRBV30	TRBJ1-6	AWRRATYNSPLH
TRBV11-1	TRBJ2-3	ASSPGLASTDTQY
TRBV10-3	TRBJ2-3	AISDRAGGVTDTQY
TRBV29-1	TRBJ2-7	SVERQNSYEQY
TRBV7-9	TRBJ1-1	ASSLERDGFANPSEAF
TRBV5-1	TRBJ2-3	ASSLGLYRSTDTQY
TRBV2	TRBJ1-2	ASSVRQATGYT
TRBV10-1	TRBJ2-7	ASSDRANYEQY
TRBV11-2	TRBJ2-7	ASGFRTGFSYEQY
TRBV5-4	TRBJ1-2	ASSLYENYGYT
TRBV4-1	TRBJ1-2	ASSRSGTGRLEEGYT
TRBV11-2	TRBJ2-7	ASSFSGRTYEQY
TRBV11-2	TRBJ2-2	ASTIPSRGNTGELF
TRBV6-6	TRBJ2-2	ASSRLANTGELF
TRBV5-1	TRBJ1-4	ASSRDRDEKLF
TRBV2	TRBJ2-7	ALSDLSSYEQY
TRBV2	TRBJ1-6	ASRGQGQNSPLH
TRBV28	TRBJ2-7	ASSARDRTINYEQY
TRBV6-1	TRBJ1-5	ASSEWAGRWPQH
TRBV20-1	TRBJ1-1	SANFVEAF